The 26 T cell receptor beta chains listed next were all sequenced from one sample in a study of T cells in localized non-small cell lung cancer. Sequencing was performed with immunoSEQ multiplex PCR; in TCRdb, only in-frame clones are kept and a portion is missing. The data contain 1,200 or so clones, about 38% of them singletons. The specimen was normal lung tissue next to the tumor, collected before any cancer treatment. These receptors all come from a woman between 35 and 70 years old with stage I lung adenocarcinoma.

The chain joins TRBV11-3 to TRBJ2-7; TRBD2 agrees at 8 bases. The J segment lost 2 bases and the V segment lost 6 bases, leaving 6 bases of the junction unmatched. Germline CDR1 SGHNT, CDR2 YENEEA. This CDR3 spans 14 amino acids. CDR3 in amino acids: CASSSTSGPYEQYF. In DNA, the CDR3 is TGTGCCAGCAGTTCAACTAGCGGCCCCTACGAGCAGTACTTC.

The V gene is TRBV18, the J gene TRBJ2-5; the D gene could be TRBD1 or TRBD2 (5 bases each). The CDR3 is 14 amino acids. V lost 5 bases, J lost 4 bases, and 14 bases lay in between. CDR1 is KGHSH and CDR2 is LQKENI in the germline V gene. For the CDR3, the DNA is TGTGCCAGCTCAGAGGCGGCTGGGGGAGAGACCCAGTACTTC. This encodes CASSEAAGGETQYF.

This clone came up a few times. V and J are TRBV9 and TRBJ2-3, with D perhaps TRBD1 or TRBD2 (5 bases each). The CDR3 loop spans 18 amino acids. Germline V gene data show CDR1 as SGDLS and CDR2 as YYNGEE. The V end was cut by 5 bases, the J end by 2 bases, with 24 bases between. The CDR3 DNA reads TGTGCCAGCAGTGAAGCGCTTCTAGGGACCCCAGACACAGATACGCAGTATTTT. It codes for CASSEALLGTPDTDTQYF.

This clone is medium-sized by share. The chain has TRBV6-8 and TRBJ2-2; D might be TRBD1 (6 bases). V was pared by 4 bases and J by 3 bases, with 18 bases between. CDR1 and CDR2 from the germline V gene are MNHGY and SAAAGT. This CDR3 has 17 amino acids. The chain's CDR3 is CASSFTYRELDTGELFF. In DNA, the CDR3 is TGTGCCAGCAGTTTCACATACAGGGAATTGGACACCGGGGAGCTGTTTTTT.

This CDR3 is CASSGLAGANEQFF. The DNA for the CDR3 is TGCGCCAGCAGCGGACTAGCGGGAGCAAATGAGCAGTTCTTC. V is TRBV5-1 and J is TRBJ2-1; 13 bases are a match to TRBD2. V shed 4 bases, J shed 7 bases, and the junction held 2 bases outside the gene matches. Germline V gene sequence: CDR1 SGHRS, CDR2 YFSETQ. CDR3 length: 14 residues.

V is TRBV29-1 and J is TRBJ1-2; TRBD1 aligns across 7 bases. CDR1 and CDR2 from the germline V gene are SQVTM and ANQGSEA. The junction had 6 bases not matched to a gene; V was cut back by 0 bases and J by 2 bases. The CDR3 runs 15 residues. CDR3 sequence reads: CSVEDKPGQNYGYTF. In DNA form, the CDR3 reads TGCAGCGTTGAAGACAAGCCGGGACAGAACTATGGCTACACCTTC.

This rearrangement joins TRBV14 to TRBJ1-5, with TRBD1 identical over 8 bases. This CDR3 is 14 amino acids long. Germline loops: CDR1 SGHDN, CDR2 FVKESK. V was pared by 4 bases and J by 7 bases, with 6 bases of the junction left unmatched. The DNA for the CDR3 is TGTGCCAGCAGCCCCGGGACAGGAGGCCAGCCCCAGCATTTT. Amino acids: CASSPGTGGQPQHF.

Written as DNA, the CDR3 is TGCGCCAGTCAGCCTGGGGACAGGGGAAATCAGCCCCAGCATTTT. The encoded protein is CASQPGDRGNQPQHF. V usage is TRBV4-1 and J usage is TRBJ1-5, with 10 bases lining up with TRBD1. V was clipped by 9 bases and J by 4 bases; unmatched bases: 9. The CDR3 contains 15 residues. Germline V gives CDR1 MGHRA, CDR2 YSYEKL.

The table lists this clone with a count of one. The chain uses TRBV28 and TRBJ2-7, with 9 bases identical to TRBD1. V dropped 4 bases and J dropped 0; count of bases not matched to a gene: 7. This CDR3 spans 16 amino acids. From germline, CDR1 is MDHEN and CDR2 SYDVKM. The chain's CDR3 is CASSWSGQGSSYEQYF. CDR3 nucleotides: TGTGCCAGCAGTTGGTCTGGACAGGGGAGCTCCTACGAGCAGTACTTC.

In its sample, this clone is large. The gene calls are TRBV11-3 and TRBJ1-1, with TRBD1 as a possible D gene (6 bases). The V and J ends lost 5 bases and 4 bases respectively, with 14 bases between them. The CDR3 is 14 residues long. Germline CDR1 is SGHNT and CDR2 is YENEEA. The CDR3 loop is CASSLMGGSTEAFF. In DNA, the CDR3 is TGTGCCAGCAGCCTAATGGGGGGCAGCACTGAAGCTTTCTTT.

The CDR3 bases are TGTGCCACCCTGGGGGTAGATGGAGGCACTGAAGCTTTCTTT. Translation: CATLGVDGGTEAFF. The chain has TRBV19 and TRBJ1-1; perhaps TRBD1 as D (5 bases). The V gene lost 10 bases and the J gene lost 4 bases, with 19 bases spanning the gap. Germline CDR1 and CDR2: LNHDA and SQIVND (reference sequence). The CDR3 totals 14 residues.

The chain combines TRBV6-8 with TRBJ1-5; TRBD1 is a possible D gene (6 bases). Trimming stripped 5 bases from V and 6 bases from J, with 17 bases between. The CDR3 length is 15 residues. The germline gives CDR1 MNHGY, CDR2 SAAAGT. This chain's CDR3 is CASSDEPGEGQPQHF. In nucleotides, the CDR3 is TGTGCCAGCAGTGATGAACCAGGGGAAGGTCAGCCCCAGCATTTT.

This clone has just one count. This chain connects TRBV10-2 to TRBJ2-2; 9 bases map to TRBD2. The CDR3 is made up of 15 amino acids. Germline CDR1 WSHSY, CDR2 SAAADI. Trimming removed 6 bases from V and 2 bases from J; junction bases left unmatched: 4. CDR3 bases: TGCGCCAGCAGGCTAGCGGGACCAAACACCGGGGAGCTGTTTTTT. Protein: CASRLAGPNTGELFF.

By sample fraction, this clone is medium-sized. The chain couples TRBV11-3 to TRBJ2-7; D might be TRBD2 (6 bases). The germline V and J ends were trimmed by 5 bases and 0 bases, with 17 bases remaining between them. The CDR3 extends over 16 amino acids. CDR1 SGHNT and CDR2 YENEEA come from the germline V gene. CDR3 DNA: TGTGCCAGCAGCGGAGGGGCAGAGATCCACTCCTACGAGCAGTACTTC. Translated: CASSGGAEIHSYEQYF.

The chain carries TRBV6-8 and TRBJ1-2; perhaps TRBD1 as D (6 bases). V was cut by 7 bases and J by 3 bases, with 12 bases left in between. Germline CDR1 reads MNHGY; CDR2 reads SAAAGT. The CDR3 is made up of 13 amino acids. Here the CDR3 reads CASTLRGDYGYTF. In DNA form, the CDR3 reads TGTGCCAGCACCCTGAGGGGGGACTATGGCTACACCTTC.

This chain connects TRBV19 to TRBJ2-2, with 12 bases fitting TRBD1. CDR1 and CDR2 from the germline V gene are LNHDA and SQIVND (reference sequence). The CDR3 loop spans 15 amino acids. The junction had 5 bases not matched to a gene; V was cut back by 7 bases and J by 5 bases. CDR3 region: CASTGTGGWTGELFF. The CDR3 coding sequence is TGTGCCAGTACCGGGACAGGGGGCTGGACCGGGGAGCTGTTTTTT. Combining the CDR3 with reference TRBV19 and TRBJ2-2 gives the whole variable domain DGGITQSPKYLFRKEGQNVTLSCEQNLNHDAMYWYRQDPGQGLRLIYYSQIVNDFQKGDIAEGYSVSREKKESFPLTVTSAQKNPTAFYLCASTGTGGWTGELFFGEGSRLTVL.

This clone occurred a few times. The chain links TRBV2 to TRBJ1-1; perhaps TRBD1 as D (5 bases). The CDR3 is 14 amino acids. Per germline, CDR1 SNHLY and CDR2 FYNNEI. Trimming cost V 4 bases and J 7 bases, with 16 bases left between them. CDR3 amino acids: CASSAQGELGEAFF. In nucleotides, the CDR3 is TGTGCCAGCAGTGCCCAGGGAGAGTTGGGTGAAGCTTTCTTT.

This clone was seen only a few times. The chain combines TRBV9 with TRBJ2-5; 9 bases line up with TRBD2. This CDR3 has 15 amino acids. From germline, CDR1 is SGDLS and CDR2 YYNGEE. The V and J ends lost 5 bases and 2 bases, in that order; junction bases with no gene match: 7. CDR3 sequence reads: CASSPKTSGQETQYF. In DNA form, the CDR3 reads TGTGCCAGCAGTCCCAAGACTAGCGGTCAAGAGACCCAGTACTTC.

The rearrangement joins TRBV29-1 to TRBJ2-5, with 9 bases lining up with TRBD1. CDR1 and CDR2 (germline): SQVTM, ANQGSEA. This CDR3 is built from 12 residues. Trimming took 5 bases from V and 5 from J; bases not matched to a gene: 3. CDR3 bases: TGCAGCGTTAACAGGGGGCGCGAGACCCAGTACTTC. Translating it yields CSVNRGRETQYF.

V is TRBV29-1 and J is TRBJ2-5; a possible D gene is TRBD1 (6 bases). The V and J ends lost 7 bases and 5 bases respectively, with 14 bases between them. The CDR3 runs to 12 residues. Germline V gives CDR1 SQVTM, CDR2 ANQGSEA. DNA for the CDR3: TGCAGCGCAAACAGGGAAGGGGAGACCCAGTACTTC. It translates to CSANREGETQYF.

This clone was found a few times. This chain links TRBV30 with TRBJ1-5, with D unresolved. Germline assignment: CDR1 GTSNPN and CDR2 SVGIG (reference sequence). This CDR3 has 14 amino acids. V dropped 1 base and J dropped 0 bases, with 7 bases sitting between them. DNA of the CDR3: TGTGCCTGGAGTGATGGGGATAGCAATCAGCCCCAGCATTTT. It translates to CAWSDGDSNQPQHF. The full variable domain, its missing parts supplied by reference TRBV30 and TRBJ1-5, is SQTIHQWPATLVQPVGSPLSLECTVEGTSNPNLYWYRQAAGRGLQLLFYSVGIGQISSEVPQNLSASRPQDRQFILSSKKLLLSDSGFYLCAWSDGDSNQPQHFGDGTRLSIL.

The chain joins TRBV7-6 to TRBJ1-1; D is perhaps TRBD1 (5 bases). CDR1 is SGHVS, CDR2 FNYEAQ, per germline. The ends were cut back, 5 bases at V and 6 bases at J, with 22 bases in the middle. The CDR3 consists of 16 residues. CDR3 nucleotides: TGTGCCAGCAGCCACACGAGCCGGGGGTCCAGGGCTGAAGCTTTCTTT. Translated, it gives CASSHTSRGSRAEAFF.

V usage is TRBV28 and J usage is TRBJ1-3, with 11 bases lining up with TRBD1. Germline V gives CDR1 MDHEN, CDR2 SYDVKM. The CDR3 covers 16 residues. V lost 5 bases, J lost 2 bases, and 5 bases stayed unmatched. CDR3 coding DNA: TGTGCCAGCAGTATTGGGACAGGGGGAACTGGAAACACCATATATTTT. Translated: CASSIGTGGTGNTIYF.

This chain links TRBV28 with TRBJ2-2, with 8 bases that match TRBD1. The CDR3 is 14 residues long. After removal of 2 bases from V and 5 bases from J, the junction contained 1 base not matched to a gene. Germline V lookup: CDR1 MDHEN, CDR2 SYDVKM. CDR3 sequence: CASSLGDRTGELFF. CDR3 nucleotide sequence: TGTGCCAGCAGTTTAGGGGACAGGACCGGGGAGCTGTTTTTT.

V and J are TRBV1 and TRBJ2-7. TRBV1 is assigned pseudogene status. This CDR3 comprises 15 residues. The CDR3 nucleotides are TGCGCCAGCAGCCAAGGCCAGGGGGAGGGGTACGAGCAGTACTTC. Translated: CASSQGQGEGYEQYF.

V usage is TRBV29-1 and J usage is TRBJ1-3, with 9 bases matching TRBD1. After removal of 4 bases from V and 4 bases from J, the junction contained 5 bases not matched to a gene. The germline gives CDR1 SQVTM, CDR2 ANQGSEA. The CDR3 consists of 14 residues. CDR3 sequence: CSVGDRADGNTIYF. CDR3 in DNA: TGCAGCGTTGGGGACAGGGCTGACGGAAACACCATATATTTT.